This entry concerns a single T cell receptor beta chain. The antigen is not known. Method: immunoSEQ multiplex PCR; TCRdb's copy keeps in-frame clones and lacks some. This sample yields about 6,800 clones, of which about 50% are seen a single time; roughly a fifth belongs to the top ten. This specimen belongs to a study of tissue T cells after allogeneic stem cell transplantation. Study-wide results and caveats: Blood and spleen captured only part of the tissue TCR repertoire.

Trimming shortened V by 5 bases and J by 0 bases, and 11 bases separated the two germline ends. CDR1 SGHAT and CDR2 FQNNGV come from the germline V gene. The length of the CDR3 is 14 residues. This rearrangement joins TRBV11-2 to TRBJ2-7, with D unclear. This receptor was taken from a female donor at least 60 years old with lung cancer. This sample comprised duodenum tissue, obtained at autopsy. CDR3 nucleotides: TGTGCCAGCAGCCCAGGTTTCAGCTCCTACGAGCAGTACTTC. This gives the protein CASSPGFSSYEQYF.